Sequencing of this T cell receptor beta chain was carried out in a study of blood T cell repertoires in COVID-19. Study background: Collection of acute and convalescent COVID-19 samples took place in the United States, Italy and Spain.

Produced via immunoSEQ multiplex PCR; TCRdb's table is partial and in-frame only. Among more than 300,000 clones listed, around 89% were seen once. CDR3 length: 12 residues. The germline CDR1 and CDR2 sequences are SNHLY and FYNNEI. Trimming removed 4 bases at V and 4 bases at J, with 7 bases between. Sequencing was done on a sample of peripheral blood. The chain uses TRBV2 and TRBJ1-2; D is ambiguous. This receptor was obtained from a man in his late teens or twenties who had recovered from COVID-19. CDR3 region: CASSGAGYGYTF. The CDR3 bases are TGTGCCAGCAGTGGGGCAGGCTATGGCTACACCTTC. The variable domain in full, with the rest retrieved from reference TRBV2 and TRBJ1-2, is EPEVTQTPSHQVTQMGQEVILRCVPISNHLYFYWYRQILGQKVEFLVSFYNNEISEKSEIFDDQFSVERPDGSNFTLKIRSTKLEDSAMYFCASSGAGYGYTFGSGTRLTVV.